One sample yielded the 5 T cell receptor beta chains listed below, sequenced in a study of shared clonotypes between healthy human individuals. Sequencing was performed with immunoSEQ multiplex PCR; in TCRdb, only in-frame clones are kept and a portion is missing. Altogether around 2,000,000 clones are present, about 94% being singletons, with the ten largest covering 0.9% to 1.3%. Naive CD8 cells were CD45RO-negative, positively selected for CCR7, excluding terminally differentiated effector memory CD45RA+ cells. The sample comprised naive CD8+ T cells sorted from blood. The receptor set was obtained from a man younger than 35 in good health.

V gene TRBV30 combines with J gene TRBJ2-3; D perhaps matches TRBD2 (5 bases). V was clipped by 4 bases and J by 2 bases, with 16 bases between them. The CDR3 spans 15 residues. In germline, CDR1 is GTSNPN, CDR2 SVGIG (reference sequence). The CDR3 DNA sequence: TGTGCCTGGACCGGAGCTGGAGGCCCCACAGATACGCAGTATTTT. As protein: CAWTGAGGPTDTQYF.

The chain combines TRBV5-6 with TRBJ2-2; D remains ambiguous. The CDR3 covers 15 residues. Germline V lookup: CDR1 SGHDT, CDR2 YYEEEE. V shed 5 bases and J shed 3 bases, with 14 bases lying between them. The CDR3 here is CASRMTKSHTGELFF. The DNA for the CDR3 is TGTGCCAGCAGAATGACAAAATCTCACACCGGGGAGCTGTTTTTT.

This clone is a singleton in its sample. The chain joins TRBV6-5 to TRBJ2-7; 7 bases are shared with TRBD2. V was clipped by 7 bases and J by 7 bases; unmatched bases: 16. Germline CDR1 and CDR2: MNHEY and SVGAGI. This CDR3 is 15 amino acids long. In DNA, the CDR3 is TGTGCCAGCAAAGTAGGTAATAGCGGGTCGGCGGAGCAGTACTTC. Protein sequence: CASKVGNSGSAEQYF.

CDR3 nucleotide sequence: TGTGCCAGCAGTGTAACACCGTACGAGCAGTTCTTC. Translation: CASSVTPYEQFF. The chain couples TRBV25-1 to TRBJ2-1; D is ambiguous. There are 12 residues in the CDR3. V lost 4 bases and J 10 bases, leaving 11 bases between the germline ends. Germline V gene data show CDR1 as MGHDK and CDR2 as SYGVNS. Full variable domain (missing parts from reference TRBV25-1 and TRBJ2-1): EADIYQTPRYLVIGTGKKITLECSQTMGHDKMYWYQQDPGMELHLIHYSYGVNSTEKGDLSSESTVSRIRTEHFPLTLESARPSHTSQYLCASSVTPYEQFFGPGTRLTVL.

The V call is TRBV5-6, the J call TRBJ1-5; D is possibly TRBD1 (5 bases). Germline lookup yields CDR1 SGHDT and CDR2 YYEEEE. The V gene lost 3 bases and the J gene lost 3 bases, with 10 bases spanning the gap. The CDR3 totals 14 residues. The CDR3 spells CASSSDRLNQPQHF. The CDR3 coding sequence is TGTGCCAGCAGCTCTGACAGACTCAATCAGCCCCAGCATTTT.